Below are 27 T cell receptor beta chains sequenced from a single sample in a study of control samples from healthy donors and cancer patients. Assay: immunoSEQ multiplex PCR; the TCRdb copy retains only in-frame clones and omits some. In the table there are about 130,000 clones, more than 70% of which are singletons. Material for sequencing was blood. These receptors were collected from a middle-aged man in good health.

This rearrangement joins TRBV6-5 to TRBJ2-3; D is ambiguous. This CDR3 spans 14 amino acids. Per germline, CDR1 MNHEY and CDR2 SVGAGI. Between the trimmed V and J ends, which lost 5 bases and 0 bases, there was a span of 9 bases. CDR3 amino acids: CASSMTYSTDTQYF. As DNA, the CDR3 is TGTGCCAGCAGTATGACATATAGCACAGATACGCAGTATTTT.

The chain carries TRBV24-1 and TRBJ2-7; 8 nucleotides match TRBD1. Germline V gene sequence: CDR1 KGHDR, CDR2 SFDVKD. V dropped 3 bases and J dropped 5; count of bases not matched to a gene: 8. The CDR3 contains 15 residues. The CDR3 region is CATSDPWTGRNEQYF. The CDR3 bases are TGTGCCACCAGTGATCCGTGGACAGGGAGAAACGAGCAGTACTTC.

The V gene is TRBV10-3, the J gene TRBJ1-1, with TRBD1 matching over 8 bases. The CDR3 is made up of 14 amino acids. The V gene end was trimmed by 7 bases and the J gene end by 2 bases; junction bases not matched to a gene: 6. Looked up from germline, CDR1 is ENHRY and CDR2 is SYGVKD. CDR3 in amino acids: CAITIGTGNTEAFF. The CDR3 region has the DNA TGTGCCATCACTATCGGGACAGGTAACACTGAAGCTTTCTTT.

V is TRBV3-1 (or the pseudogene TRBV3-2) and J is TRBJ2-4; the D gene is possibly TRBD1 (5 bases). Germline V gene sequence: CDR1 LGHDT, CDR2 YNNKEL (reference sequence). Trimming left V 1 base short and J 1 base short, with 11 bases between. The CDR3 extends over 16 amino acids. CDR3 DNA: TGTGCCAGCAGCCAAGCTTTCGCAGGGGCCAAAAACATTCAGTACTTC. This encodes CASSQAFAGAKNIQYF.

Only a few counts were recorded for this clone. The chain couples TRBV5-1 to TRBJ1-1; D is unclear. Trimming took 2 bases from V and 0 from J, leaving 11 bases between them. This CDR3 contains 15 residues. Germline values: CDR1 SGHRS, CDR2 YFSETQ. CDR3 sequence reads: CASSFLGNLNTEAFF. The CDR3 nucleotides are TGCGCCAGCAGCTTTTTGGGCAATTTGAACACTGAAGCTTTCTTT. Drawing the rest from reference TRBV5-1 and TRBJ1-1, the complete variable domain is KAGVTQTPRYLIKTRGQQVTLSCSPISGHRSVSWYQQTPGQGLQFLFEYFSETQRNKGNFPGRFSGRQFSNSRSEMNVSTLELGDSALYLCASSFLGNLNTEAFFGQGTRLTVV.

This chain links TRBV12-3 or TRBV12-4 with TRBJ2-1; 8 bases map to TRBD2. The CDR3 is 12 amino acids. The CDR3 spells CGSAGGGNEQFF. In DNA, the CDR3 is TGTGGAAGCGCGGGGGGCGGAAATGAGCAGTTCTTC.

The chain carries TRBV28 and TRBJ2-7; D unclear. V was clipped by 2 bases and J by 5 bases, with 16 bases between them. The CDR3 totals 15 residues. CDR1 and CDR2 from the germline V gene are MDHEN and SYDVKM. The DNA of the CDR3 is TGTGCCAGCAGTTTAACACTCGGACCAGACCACGAGCAGTACTTC. Translating it yields CASSLTLGPDHEQYF.

This clone was detected only a few times. The chain combines TRBV7-9 with TRBJ2-2; 7 bases align to TRBD1. Trimming cost V 4 bases and J 5 bases; bases outside gene matches: 10. The CDR3 extends over 16 amino acids. Germline CDR1 SEHNR, CDR2 FQNEAQ (reference sequence). The CDR3 nucleotides read TGTGCCAGCAGCTCTCCAGACAGGGACATGACCGGGGAGCTGTTTTTT. It codes for CASSSPDRDMTGELFF.

The rearrangement links TRBV9 to TRBJ1-1; the D gene is possibly TRBD1 (5 bases). The CDR3 extends over 16 amino acids. In germline, CDR1 is SGDLS, CDR2 YYNGEE. V gave up 0 bases and J gave up 1 base, with 13 bases separating them. CDR3 DNA sequence: TGTGCCAGCAGCGTAGGTGTAGGGGCCGGGAACACTGAAGCTTTCTTT. Translating gives CASSVGVGAGNTEAFF.

This sequence joins TRBV5-5 and TRBJ1-5; D gene unclear. CDR1 SGHKS and CDR2 YYEKEE come from the germline V gene (reference sequence). The CDR3 length is 14 residues. Trimming pared 6 bases from V and 1 base from J, leaving 11 bases between. CDR3 loop: CASNLGTSNQPQHF. In DNA, the CDR3 is TGTGCCAGCAATCTGGGTACGAGCAATCAGCCCCAGCATTTT.

The chain couples TRBV6-5 to TRBJ2-1; 9 nucleotides align to TRBD2. V lost 8 bases to trimming and J lost 8 bases; unmatched junction nucleotides: 13. CDR1 is MNHEY, CDR2 SVGAGI, per germline. The CDR3 totals 15 residues. In DNA, the CDR3 is TGTGCCAGCTCGGAAGTCAGCGGGGGGTTCGATGAGCAGTTCTTC. Translation gives CASSEVSGGFDEQFF.

This clone occurred once. Here the CDR3 DNA reads TGTGCCAGCAGCTTACAGGGAGGTGGAGAGACCCAGTACTTC. Amino acid sequence: CASSLQGGGETQYF. The chain is built from TRBV7-9 and TRBJ2-5; D might be TRBD2 (6 bases). Germline-derived CDR1 and CDR2 are SEHNR and FQNEAQ (reference sequence). The CDR3 runs 14 residues. V was pared by 2 bases and J by 4 bases, with 11 bases between.

The CDR3 is CASSQDYRELFF. CDR3 nucleotides: TGTGCCAGCAGCCAGGACTACCGGGAGCTGTTTTTT. The J gene is TRBJ2-2, the V gene TRBV3-1 (or the pseudogene TRBV3-2), with D perhaps TRBD2 (6 bases). V was shortened by 3 bases and J by 9 bases, with 8 bases between the two germline ends. Germline V lookup: CDR1 LGHDT, CDR2 YNNKEL (reference sequence). The CDR3 covers 12 residues.

The V gene is TRBV7-3, the J gene TRBJ2-1; D possibly uses TRBD1 or TRBD2 (5 bases each). This CDR3 comprises 15 residues. Germline V gene data show CDR1 as SGHTA and CDR2 as FQGTGA. V was cut by 4 bases and J by 2 bases, with 12 bases left in between. The CDR3 protein is CASSSSMGAYNEQFF. The CDR3 region has the DNA TGTGCCAGCAGCTCTTCAATGGGGGCCTACAATGAGCAGTTCTTC.

The chain uses TRBV28 and TRBJ1-5; D not certain. V gave up 2 bases and J gave up 4 bases, with 6 bases separating them. Germline V gene sequence: CDR1 MDHEN, CDR2 SYDVKM. CDR3 length equals 13 residues. The CDR3 here is CASSLSQNQPQHF. The CDR3 DNA follows: TGTGCCAGCAGTTTAAGCCAAAATCAGCCCCAGCATTTT.

This chain uses TRBV5-1 with TRBJ2-7; D unclear. Germline CDR1 and CDR2: SGHRS and YFSETQ. Trimming stripped 4 bases from V and 3 bases from J, with 17 bases between. CDR3 length equals 15 residues. This chain's CDR3 is CASSLSSLPDYEQYF. The DNA of the CDR3 is TGCGCCAGCAGCCTATCATCCCTACCGGACTACGAGCAGTACTTC.

The J gene is TRBJ2-1, the V gene TRBV4-1; D is ambiguous. Per germline, CDR1 MGHRA and CDR2 YSYEKL. V was clipped by 1 base and J by 0 bases, with 10 bases between them. This CDR3 has 16 amino acids. The CDR3 loop reads CASSQVDLISYNEQFF. The CDR3 DNA reads TGCGCCAGCAGCCAAGTTGACCTTATCTCCTACAATGAGCAGTTCTTC.

V usage is TRBV29-1 and J usage is TRBJ1-2; D gene ambiguous. The germline gives CDR1 SQVTM, CDR2 ANQGSEA. Trimming cost V 4 bases and J 7 bases, with 7 bases left between them. This CDR3 has 10 residues. CDR3 loop: CSVGDSGYTF. CDR3 DNA: TGCAGCGTTGGAGACTCTGGCTACACCTTC. The complete variable domain, with remaining parts taken from reference TRBV29-1 and TRBJ1-2, reads SAVISQKPSRDICQRGTSLTIQCQVDSQVTMMFWYRQQPGQSLTLIATANQGSEATYESGFVIDKFPISRPNLTFSTLTVSNMSPEDSSIYLCSVGDSGYTFGSGTRLTVV.

The V and J genes are TRBV12-3 or TRBV12-4 and TRBJ1-2; the D gene is possibly TRBD1 (5 bases). The CDR3 has 12 amino acids. V was trimmed by 3 bases and J by 7 bases, leaving 9 bases between them. The DNA of the CDR3 is TGTGCCAGCAGTTTCTTAGGGGCTGGCTACACCTTC. Protein product: CASSFLGAGYTF.

Here the CDR3 DNA reads TGTGCCAGCAGCCAGGGGTCCAACTCTGGAAACACCATATATTTT. This translates into CASSQGSNSGNTIYF. This chain links TRBV3-1 (or the pseudogene TRBV3-2) with TRBJ1-3; D is unresolved. Deletions cut 3 bases from V and 0 bases from J, with 9 bases between. The CDR3 runs to 15 residues. The germline CDR1 and CDR2 sequences are LGHDT and YNNKEL (reference sequence).

The J gene is TRBJ1-5, the V gene TRBV7-9; D is uncertain. The V gene's germline CDR1 is SEHNR and CDR2 FQNEAQ (reference sequence). V was cut by 3 bases and J by 4 bases, with 7 bases left in between. This CDR3 spans 13 amino acids. The CDR3 here is CASSFSENQPQHF. The CDR3 DNA reads TGTGCCAGCAGCTTCTCAGAGAATCAGCCCCAGCATTTT.

V and J are TRBV10-3 and TRBJ2-3; TRBD1 is a possible D gene (6 bases). V lost 6 bases, J lost 5 bases, and 12 bases lay in between. Looked up from germline, CDR1 is ENHRY and CDR2 is SYGVKD. The CDR3 consists of 13 residues. CDR3 coding DNA: TGTGCCATCAGCGTCCAGGGGAGAGATACGCAGTATTTT. Its protein product is CAISVQGRDTQYF.

The chain has TRBV7-9 and TRBJ1-1, with D unresolved. This CDR3 has 12 amino acids. The ends were cut back, 7 bases at V and 0 bases at J, with 6 bases in the middle. In germline, CDR1 is SEHNR, CDR2 FQNEAQ (reference sequence). The CDR3 protein is CASNRLNTEAFF. The CDR3, as DNA: TGTGCCAGCAACCGATTGAACACTGAAGCTTTCTTT.

The gene calls are TRBV7-9 and TRBJ2-3; a weak D match, TRBD2 (6 bases). V dropped 8 bases and J dropped 6 bases, with 18 bases sitting between them. CDR3 size: 14 residues. Germline CDR1 reads SEHNR; CDR2 reads FQNEAQ (reference sequence). The CDR3 DNA follows: TGTGCCAGCCACCGGGACTTACCTTGGGATACGCAGTATTTT. It specifies CASHRDLPWDTQYF.

In this sample, this clone turned up once. V gene TRBV27 combines with J gene TRBJ1-1; perhaps TRBD1 as D (6 bases). The CDR3 runs 16 residues. Trimming stripped 0 bases from V and 4 bases from J, with 15 bases between. CDR1 is MNHEY and CDR2 is SMNVEV in the germline V gene (reference sequence). The CDR3 region has the DNA TGTGCCAGCAGTTTATCGTGGGGGCATCATGGCACTGAAGCTTTCTTT. Its translation is CASSLSWGHHGTEAFF.

The genes are TRBV28 and TRBJ2-7; TRBD2 matches at 9 bases. V was clipped by 5 bases and J by 2 bases; unmatched bases: 13. CDR1 MDHEN and CDR2 SYDVKM come from the germline V gene. The CDR3 spans 17 residues. CDR3 amino acids: CASSQPIRTSATYEQYF. In DNA, the CDR3 is TGTGCCAGCAGTCAACCCATAAGGACTAGCGCAACCTACGAGCAGTACTTC.

The chain is built from TRBV3-1 (or the pseudogene TRBV3-2) and TRBJ1-6; the D is unclear. V gave up 5 bases and J gave up 16 bases, with 15 bases separating them. This CDR3 has 12 residues. Germline assignment: CDR1 LGHDT and CDR2 YNNKEL (reference sequence). Here the CDR3 reads CASSTGNRALHF. CDR3 DNA sequence: TGTGCCAGCAGCACGGGGAATCGGGCACTCCACTTT.